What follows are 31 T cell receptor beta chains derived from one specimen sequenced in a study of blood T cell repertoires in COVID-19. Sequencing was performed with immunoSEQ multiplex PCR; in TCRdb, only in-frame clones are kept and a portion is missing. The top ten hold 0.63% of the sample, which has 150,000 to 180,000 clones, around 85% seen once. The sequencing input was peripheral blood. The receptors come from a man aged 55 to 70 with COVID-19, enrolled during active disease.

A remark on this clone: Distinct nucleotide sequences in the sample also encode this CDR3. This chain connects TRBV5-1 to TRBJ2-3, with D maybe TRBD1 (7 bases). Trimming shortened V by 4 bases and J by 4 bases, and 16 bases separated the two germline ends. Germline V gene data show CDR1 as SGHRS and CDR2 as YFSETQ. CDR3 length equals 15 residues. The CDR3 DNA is TGCGCCAGCAGCAGGAGCGGCAGGGGGGCAGATACGCAGTATTTT. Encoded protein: CASSRSGRGADTQYF.

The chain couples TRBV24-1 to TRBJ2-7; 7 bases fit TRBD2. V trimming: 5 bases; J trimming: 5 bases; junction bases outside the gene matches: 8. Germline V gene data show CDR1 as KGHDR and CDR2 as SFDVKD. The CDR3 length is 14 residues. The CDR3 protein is CATSGGGVGNEQYF. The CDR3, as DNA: TGTGCCACCAGTGGCGGGGGAGTTGGGAACGAGCAGTACTTC.

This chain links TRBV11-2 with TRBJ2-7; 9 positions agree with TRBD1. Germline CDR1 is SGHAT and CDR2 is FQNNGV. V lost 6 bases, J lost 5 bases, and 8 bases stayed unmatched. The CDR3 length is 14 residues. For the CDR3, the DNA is TGTGCCAGCAGTCCAACAGGGGGCTACCACGAGCAGTACTTC. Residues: CASSPTGGYHEQYF.

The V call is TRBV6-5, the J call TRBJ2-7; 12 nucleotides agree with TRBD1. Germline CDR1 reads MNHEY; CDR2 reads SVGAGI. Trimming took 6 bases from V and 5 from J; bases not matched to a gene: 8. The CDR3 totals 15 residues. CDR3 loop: CASSHRDRGHDEQYF. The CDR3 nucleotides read TGTGCCAGCAGCCACCGGGACAGGGGGCACGACGAGCAGTACTTC.

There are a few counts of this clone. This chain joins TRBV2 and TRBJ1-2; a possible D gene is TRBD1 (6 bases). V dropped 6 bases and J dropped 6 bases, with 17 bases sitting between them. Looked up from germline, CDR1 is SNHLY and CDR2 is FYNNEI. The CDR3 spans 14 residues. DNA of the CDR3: TGTGCCAGCAGCGCAAACCAGGGGTCCCATGGCTACACCTTC. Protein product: CASSANQGSHGYTF.

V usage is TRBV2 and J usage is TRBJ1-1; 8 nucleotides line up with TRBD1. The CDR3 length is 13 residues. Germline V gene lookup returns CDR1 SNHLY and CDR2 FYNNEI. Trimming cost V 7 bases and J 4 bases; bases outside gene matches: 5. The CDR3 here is CASTGQGGTEAFF. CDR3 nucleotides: TGTGCCAGCACTGGACAGGGCGGCACTGAAGCTTTCTTT.

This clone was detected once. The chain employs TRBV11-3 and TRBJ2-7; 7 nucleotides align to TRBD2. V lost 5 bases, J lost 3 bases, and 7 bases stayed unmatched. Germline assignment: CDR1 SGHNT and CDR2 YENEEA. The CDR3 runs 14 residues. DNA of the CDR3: TGTGCCAGCAGCCCCGATCTAGCGGACTACGAGCAGTACTTC. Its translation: CASSPDLADYEQYF.

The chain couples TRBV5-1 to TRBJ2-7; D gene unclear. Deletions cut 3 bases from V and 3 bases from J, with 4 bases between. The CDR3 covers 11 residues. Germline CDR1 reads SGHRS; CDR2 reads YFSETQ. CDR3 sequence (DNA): TGCGCCAGCAGCTCTAACTACGAGCAGTACTTC. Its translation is CASSSNYEQYF.

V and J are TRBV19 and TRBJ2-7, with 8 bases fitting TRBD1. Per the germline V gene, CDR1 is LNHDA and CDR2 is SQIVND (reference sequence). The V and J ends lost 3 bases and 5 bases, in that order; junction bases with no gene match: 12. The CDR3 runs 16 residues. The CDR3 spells CASSIGPNDRGNEQYF. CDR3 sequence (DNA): TGTGCCAGTAGTATCGGGCCCAACGACAGGGGCAACGAGCAGTACTTC.

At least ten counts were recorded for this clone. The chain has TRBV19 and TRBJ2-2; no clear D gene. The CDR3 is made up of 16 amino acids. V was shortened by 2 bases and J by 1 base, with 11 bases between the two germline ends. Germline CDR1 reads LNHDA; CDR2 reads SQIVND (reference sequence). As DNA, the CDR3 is TGTGCCAGTAGTATATGGCAGCCGGGGAACACCGGGGAGCTGTTTTTT. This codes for CASSIWQPGNTGELFF.

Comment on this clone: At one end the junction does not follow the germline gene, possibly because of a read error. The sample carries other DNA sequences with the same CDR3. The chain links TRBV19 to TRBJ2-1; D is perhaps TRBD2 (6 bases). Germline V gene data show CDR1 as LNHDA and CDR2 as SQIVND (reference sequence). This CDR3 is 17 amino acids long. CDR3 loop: CASSPGGWGVRYNEQFF. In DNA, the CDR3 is TGTGCCAGTAGTCCCGGCGGGTGGGGGGTACGCTACAATGAACAGTTCTTC.

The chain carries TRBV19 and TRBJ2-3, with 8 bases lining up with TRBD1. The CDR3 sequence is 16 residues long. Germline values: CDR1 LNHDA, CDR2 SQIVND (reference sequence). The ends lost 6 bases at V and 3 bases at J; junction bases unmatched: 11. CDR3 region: CASSRTTGVKTDTQYF. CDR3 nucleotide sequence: TGTGCCAGTAGCCGCACGACAGGGGTGAAGACAGATACGCAGTATTTT.

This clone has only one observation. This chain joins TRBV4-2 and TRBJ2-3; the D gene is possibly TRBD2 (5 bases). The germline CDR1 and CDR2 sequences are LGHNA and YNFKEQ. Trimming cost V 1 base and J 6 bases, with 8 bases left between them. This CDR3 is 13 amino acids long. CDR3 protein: CASSQGELDTQYF. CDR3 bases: TGTGCCAGCAGCCAAGGGGAGCTTGATACGCAGTATTTT.

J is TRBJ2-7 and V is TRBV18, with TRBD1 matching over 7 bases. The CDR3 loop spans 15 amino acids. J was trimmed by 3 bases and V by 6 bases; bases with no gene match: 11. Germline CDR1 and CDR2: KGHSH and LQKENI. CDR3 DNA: TGTGCCAGCTCCGCTGGGGTGACAGGGATCTACGAGCAGTACTTC. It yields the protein CASSAGVTGIYEQYF.

CDR3 residues: CASNPGVGGLDYEQYF. The CDR3 DNA follows: TGTGCCAGCAACCCGGGAGTGGGGGGGCTGGACTACGAGCAGTACTTC. This chain joins TRBV11-2 and TRBJ2-7, with a tentative D call TRBD2 (7 bases). Germline CDR1 SGHAT, CDR2 FQNNGV. The CDR3 sequence is 16 residues long. The ends were cut back, 7 bases at V and 3 bases at J, with 22 bases in the middle.

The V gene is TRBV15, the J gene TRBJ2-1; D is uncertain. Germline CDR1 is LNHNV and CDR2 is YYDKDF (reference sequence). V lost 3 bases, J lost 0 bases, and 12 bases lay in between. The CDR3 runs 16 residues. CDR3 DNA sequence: TGTGCCACCAGCAGGTTGACTCCCAGCTCCTACAATGAGCAGTTCTTC. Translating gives CATSRLTPSSYNEQFF.

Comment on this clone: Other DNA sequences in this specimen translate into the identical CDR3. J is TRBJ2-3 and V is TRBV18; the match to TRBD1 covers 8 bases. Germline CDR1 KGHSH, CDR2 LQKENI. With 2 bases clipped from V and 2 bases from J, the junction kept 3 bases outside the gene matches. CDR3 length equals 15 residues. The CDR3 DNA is TGTGCCAGCTCACCAGACAGGGGTATCACAGATACGCAGTATTTT. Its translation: CASSPDRGITDTQYF.

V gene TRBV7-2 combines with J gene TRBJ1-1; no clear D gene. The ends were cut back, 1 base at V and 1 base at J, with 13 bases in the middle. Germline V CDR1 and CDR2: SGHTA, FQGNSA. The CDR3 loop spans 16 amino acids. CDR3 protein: CASSLEPRRQNTEAFF. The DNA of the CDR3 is TGTGCCAGCAGCTTAGAGCCCCGGCGGCAGAACACTGAAGCTTTCTTT. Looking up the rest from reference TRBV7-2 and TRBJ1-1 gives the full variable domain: GAGVSQSPSNKVTEKGKDVELRCDPISGHTALYWYRQSLGQGLEFLIYFQGNSAPDKSGLPSDRFSAERTGGSVSTLTIQRTQQEDSAVYLCASSLEPRRQNTEAFFGQGTRLTVV.

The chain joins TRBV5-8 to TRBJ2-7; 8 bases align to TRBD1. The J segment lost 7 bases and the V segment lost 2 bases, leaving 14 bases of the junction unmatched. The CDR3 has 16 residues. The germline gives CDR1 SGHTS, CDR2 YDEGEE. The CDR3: CASSLGQGASQKEQYF. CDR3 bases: TGTGCCAGCAGCTTAGGACAGGGCGCCTCCCAGAAGGAGCAGTACTTC.

The CDR3 here is CASSLGAPGVEQFF. The CDR3 DNA is TGTGCCAGCAGTTTAGGAGCCCCGGGGGTTGAGCAGTTCTTC. This chain connects TRBV27 to TRBJ2-1, with D tentatively TRBD2 (6 bases). V lost 2 bases to trimming and J lost 9 bases, with 14 bases between them. Germline V gene sequence: CDR1 MNHEY, CDR2 SMNVEV (reference sequence). The CDR3 is made up of 14 amino acids.

CDR3 in DNA: TGTGCCAGCAGCTTGCCAGGGGTCGCGGACTATGGCTACACCTTC. This gives the protein CASSLPGVADYGYTF. V usage is TRBV5-4 and J usage is TRBJ1-2, with TRBD1 as a possible D gene (6 bases). Germline V gene data show CDR1 as SGHNT and CDR2 as YYREEE (reference sequence). The CDR3 length is 15 residues. Deletions cut 1 base from V and 3 bases from J, with 13 bases between.

CDR3 amino acids: CASSQSGGSLSNYGYTF. Here the CDR3 DNA reads TGTGCCAGCAGCCAATCTGGGGGCTCCTTATCTAACTATGGCTACACCTTC. The chain couples TRBV27 to TRBJ1-2, with D possibly TRBD1 on 6 matching bases. Per germline, CDR1 MNHEY and CDR2 SMNVEV (reference sequence). V was trimmed by 6 bases and J by 0 bases, leaving 20 bases between them. CDR3 size: 17 residues.

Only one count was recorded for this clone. CDR3 residues: CASSFPRGSGANVLTF. The CDR3 nucleotides are TGTGCCAGCAGCTTCCCACGGGGCTCTGGGGCCAACGTCCTGACTTTC. The J gene is TRBJ2-6, the V gene TRBV11-2; possible D gene TRBD2, 5 bases. This CDR3 has 16 residues. Trimming cost V 3 bases and J 0 bases, with 9 bases left between them. The germline V gene has CDR1 SGHAT and CDR2 FQNNGV. Looking up the rest from reference TRBV11-2 and TRBJ2-6 gives the full variable domain: EAGVAQSPRYKIIEKRQSVAFWCNPISGHATLYWYQQILGQGPKLLIQFQNNGVVDDSQLPKDRFSAERLKGVDSTLKIQPAKLEDSAVYLCASSFPRGSGANVLTFGAGSRLTVL.

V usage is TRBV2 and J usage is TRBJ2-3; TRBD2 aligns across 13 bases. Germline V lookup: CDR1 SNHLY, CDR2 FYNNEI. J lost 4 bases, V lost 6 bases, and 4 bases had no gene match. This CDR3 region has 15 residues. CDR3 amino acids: CASRATSGRSDTQYF. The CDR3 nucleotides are TGTGCCAGCAGGGCGACTAGCGGGAGGTCAGATACGCAGTATTTT.

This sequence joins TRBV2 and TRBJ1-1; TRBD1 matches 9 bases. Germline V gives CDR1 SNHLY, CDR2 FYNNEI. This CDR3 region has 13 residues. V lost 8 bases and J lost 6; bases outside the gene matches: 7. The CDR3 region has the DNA TGTGCCAGCCTATACGACAGGGGGTCTGAAGCTTTCTTT. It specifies CASLYDRGSEAFF.

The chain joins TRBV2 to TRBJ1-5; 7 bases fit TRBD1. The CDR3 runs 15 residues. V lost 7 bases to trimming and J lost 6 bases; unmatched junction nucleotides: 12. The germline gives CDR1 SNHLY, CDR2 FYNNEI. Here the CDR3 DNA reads TGTGCCAGCACCTCGACCCGACAGGGAGGTCAGCCCCAGCATTTT. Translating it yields CASTSTRQGGQPQHF.

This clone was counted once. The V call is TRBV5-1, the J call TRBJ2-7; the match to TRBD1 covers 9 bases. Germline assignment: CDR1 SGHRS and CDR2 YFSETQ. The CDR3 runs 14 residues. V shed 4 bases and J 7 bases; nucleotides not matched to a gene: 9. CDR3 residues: CASSQGTGREEQYF. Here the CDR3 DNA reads TGCGCCAGCAGCCAGGGGACAGGGAGGGAGGAGCAGTACTTC.

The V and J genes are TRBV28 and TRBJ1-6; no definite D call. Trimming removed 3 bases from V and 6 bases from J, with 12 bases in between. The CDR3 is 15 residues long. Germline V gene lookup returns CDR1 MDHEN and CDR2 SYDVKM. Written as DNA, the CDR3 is TGTGCCAGCAGTTTTTTCGGAGGCCCTAATTCACCCCTCCACTTT. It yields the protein CASSFFGGPNSPLHF.

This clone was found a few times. The CDR3 DNA follows: TGTGCCAGTAGTATAGGGACAGTTAAGGATGAAAAACTGTTTTTT. Protein product: CASSIGTVKDEKLFF. The V gene is TRBV19, the J gene TRBJ1-4, with D possibly being TRBD1 (6 bases). Germline V CDR1 and CDR2: LNHDA, SQIVND (reference sequence). The V end lost 1 base, the J end lost 6 bases, and 12 bases lay between the germline ends. This CDR3 spans 15 amino acids.

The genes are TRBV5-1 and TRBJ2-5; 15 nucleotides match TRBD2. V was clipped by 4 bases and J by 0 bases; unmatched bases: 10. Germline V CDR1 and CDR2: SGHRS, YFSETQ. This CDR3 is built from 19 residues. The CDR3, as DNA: TGCGCCAGCAGCGCAGGACTAGCGGGGGGGCAAGGGTACCAAGAGACCCAGTACTTC. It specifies CASSAGLAGGQGYQETQYF.

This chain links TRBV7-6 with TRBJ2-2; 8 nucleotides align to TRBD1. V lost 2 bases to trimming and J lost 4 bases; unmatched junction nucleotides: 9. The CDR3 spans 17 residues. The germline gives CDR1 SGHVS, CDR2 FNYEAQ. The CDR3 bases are TGTGCCAGCAGCTTATCCCCGGGACAGGAGTCCACCGGGGAGCTGTTTTTT. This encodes CASSLSPGQESTGELFF.